A selection of T cell receptor beta chains follows, all from one sample in a study of T cell responses to AZD1222 COVID-19 vaccine. Profiling relied on immunoSEQ multiplex PCR, and the TCRdb table lists in-frame clones only, not all of them. The data show about 120,000 clones, 70% to 90% seen once. The sample was peripheral blood, taken 28 days after the second AZD1222 dose. These receptors were collected from an adult who received the AZD1222 COVID-19 vaccine. CDR3s include the opening cysteine and the closing phenylalanine or tryptophan. Each record gives: D gene, J gene, V gene, clone size, CDR3 DNA, CDR3 protein. A D gene is named only where the DNA matches it firmly. The size entry is marked missing in some rows and otherwise reads once, few, many or a size class.

d_gene: -; j_gene: TRBJ1-2; v_gene: TRBV3-1/TRBV3-2; abundance: -; CDR3nt: TGTGCCAGCAGCCAAGGTATCAGGTACTACACCTTC; CDR3aa: CASSQGIRYYTF
d_gene: -; j_gene: TRBJ1-1; v_gene: TRBV4-2; abundance: few; CDR3nt: TGTGCCAGCAGCCAAAGTCAACGAGGTGGAAACACTGAAGCTTTCTTT; CDR3aa: CASSQSQRGGNTEAFF
d_gene: TRBD1; j_gene: TRBJ2-7; v_gene: TRBV19; abundance: many; CDR3nt: TGTGCCAGTAGGGGACAGGGAGTCTACGAGCAGTACTTC; CDR3aa: CASRGQGVYEQYF
d_gene: -; j_gene: TRBJ2-2; v_gene: TRBV4-1; abundance: -; CDR3nt: TGCGCCAGCAGCAAGGACACTCGGAACACCGGGGAGCTGTTTTTT; CDR3aa: CASSKDTRNTGELFF
d_gene: -; j_gene: TRBJ2-6; v_gene: TRBV28; abundance: -; CDR3nt: TGTGCCAGCAGTTCCGGGACCGGGGCCAACGTCCTGACTTTC; CDR3aa: CASSSGTGANVLTF
d_gene: -; j_gene: TRBJ2-1; v_gene: TRBV7-9; abundance: -; CDR3nt: TGTGCCAGCAGCCCGCCCTCCTACAATGAGCAGTTCTTC; CDR3aa: CASSPPSYNEQFF
d_gene: -; j_gene: TRBJ2-2; v_gene: TRBV18; abundance: -; CDR3nt: TGTGCCAGCTCACCAAGGGACACCGGGGAGCTGTTTTTT; CDR3aa: CASSPRDTGELFF
d_gene: -; j_gene: TRBJ1-6; v_gene: TRBV27; abundance: -; CDR3nt: TGTGCCAGCCGCCTATCGGGCCCTCATAATTCACCCCTCCACTTT; CDR3aa: CASRLSGPHNSPLHF
d_gene: TRBD2; j_gene: TRBJ2-7; v_gene: TRBV11-2; abundance: -; CDR3nt: TGTGCCGTAAGCCTAGCGGAGAATTACGAGCAGTACTTC; CDR3aa: CAVSLAENYEQYF
d_gene: TRBD1; j_gene: TRBJ2-1; v_gene: TRBV10-3; abundance: -; CDR3nt: TGTGCCATCAGTGACCTGGACAGGGTAGGGGAGCAGTTCTTC; CDR3aa: CAISDLDRVGEQFF
d_gene: TRBD2; j_gene: TRBJ2-5; v_gene: TRBV5-4; abundance: -; CDR3nt: TGTGCCAGCATCCAAAGAGGGACTAGCGGGCCTCAAGAGACCCAGTACTTC; CDR3aa: CASIQRGTSGPQETQYF
d_gene: -; j_gene: TRBJ1-5; v_gene: TRBV27; abundance: -; CDR3nt: TGTGCCAGCAGTTTATCCGTGTTCGATCAGCCCCAGCATTTT; CDR3aa: CASSLSVFDQPQHF
d_gene: -; j_gene: TRBJ1-4; v_gene: TRBV7-9; abundance: -; CDR3nt: TGTGCCAGCAGCCGCGGACAGTTTGGAGAAAAACTGTTTTTT; CDR3aa: CASSRGQFGEKLFF
d_gene: TRBD1; j_gene: TRBJ2-1; v_gene: TRBV27; abundance: -; CDR3nt: TGTGCCAGCAGTTCGCAACAGACAGGGCTCATAGGGTACAATGAGCAGTTCTTC; CDR3aa: CASSSQQTGLIGYNEQFF
d_gene: -; j_gene: TRBJ1-5; v_gene: TRBV7-9; abundance: -; CDR3nt: TGTGCCAGCAGCCTCAGGGTAAATCAGCCCCAGCATTTT; CDR3aa: CASSLRVNQPQHF
d_gene: -; j_gene: TRBJ2-5; v_gene: TRBV5-1; abundance: -; CDR3nt: TGCGCCAGCAGCCGGATTGGGGGCGCCGAGACCCAGTACTTC; CDR3aa: CASSRIGGAETQYF
d_gene: -; j_gene: TRBJ1-1; v_gene: TRBV19; abundance: -; CDR3nt: TGTGCCAGTAGTATATTACGACAGAACACTGAAGCTTTCTTT; CDR3aa: CASSILRQNTEAFF
d_gene: -; j_gene: TRBJ1-1; v_gene: TRBV25-1; abundance: -; CDR3nt: TGTGCCAGCAGTTTAAGGGGAAGGAACACTGAAGCTTTCTTT; CDR3aa: CASSLRGRNTEAFF
d_gene: -; j_gene: TRBJ2-7; v_gene: TRBV7-9; abundance: -; CDR3nt: TGTGCCAGCAGCCACGCGCCGGGACGGTCAACCTACGAGCAGTACTTC; CDR3aa: CASSHAPGRSTYEQYF
d_gene: TRBD1; j_gene: TRBJ1-3; v_gene: TRBV7-9; abundance: -; CDR3nt: TGTGCCAGCAGCCCCGGACAGGGTTTGGGAAACACCATATATTTT; CDR3aa: CASSPGQGLGNTIYF
d_gene: -; j_gene: TRBJ2-7; v_gene: TRBV5-4; abundance: -; CDR3nt: TGTGCCAGCAGCGGTGGGGGGCGTTTTGGCGAGCAGTACTTC; CDR3aa: CASSGGGRFGEQYF
d_gene: TRBD1; j_gene: TRBJ1-2; v_gene: TRBV18; abundance: few; CDR3nt: TGTGCCAGCTCACCTAGACGCGACAGGGGGCGTTTTGGCTACACCTTC; CDR3aa: CASSPRRDRGRFGYTF
d_gene: -; j_gene: TRBJ1-4; v_gene: TRBV27; abundance: -; CDR3nt: TGTGCCAGCAGGATACAGGGAGGGGATGAAAAACTGTTTTTT; CDR3aa: CASRIQGGDEKLFF
d_gene: -; j_gene: TRBJ2-1; v_gene: TRBV7-9; abundance: -; CDR3nt: TGTGCCAGCAGCTTCAGTTTTCGGGACTGGGAGTTCTTC; CDR3aa: CASSFSFRDWEFF
d_gene: -; j_gene: TRBJ2-2; v_gene: TRBV10-2; abundance: -; CDR3nt: TGCGCCAGCAGTGAGTCTTTTATATCCGGGGAGCTGTTTTTT; CDR3aa: CASSESFISGELFF
d_gene: -; j_gene: TRBJ2-1; v_gene: TRBV7-6; abundance: -; CDR3nt: TGTGCCAGCAGCTCCCAGGGTAGCTCCTACAATGAGCAGTTCTTC; CDR3aa: CASSSQGSSYNEQFF
d_gene: -; j_gene: TRBJ2-1; v_gene: TRBV29-1; abundance: -; CDR3nt: TGCAGCAGCAGAGAAGGGGCCGCGGGCGTTGGTGAGCAGTTCTTC; CDR3aa: CSSREGAAGVGEQFF
d_gene: -; j_gene: TRBJ2-7; v_gene: TRBV9; abundance: -; CDR3nt: TGTGCCAGCAGCGTAGCTCAAGCAGAGGGGCTCGGGCACGAGCAGTACTTC; CDR3aa: CASSVAQAEGLGHEQYF